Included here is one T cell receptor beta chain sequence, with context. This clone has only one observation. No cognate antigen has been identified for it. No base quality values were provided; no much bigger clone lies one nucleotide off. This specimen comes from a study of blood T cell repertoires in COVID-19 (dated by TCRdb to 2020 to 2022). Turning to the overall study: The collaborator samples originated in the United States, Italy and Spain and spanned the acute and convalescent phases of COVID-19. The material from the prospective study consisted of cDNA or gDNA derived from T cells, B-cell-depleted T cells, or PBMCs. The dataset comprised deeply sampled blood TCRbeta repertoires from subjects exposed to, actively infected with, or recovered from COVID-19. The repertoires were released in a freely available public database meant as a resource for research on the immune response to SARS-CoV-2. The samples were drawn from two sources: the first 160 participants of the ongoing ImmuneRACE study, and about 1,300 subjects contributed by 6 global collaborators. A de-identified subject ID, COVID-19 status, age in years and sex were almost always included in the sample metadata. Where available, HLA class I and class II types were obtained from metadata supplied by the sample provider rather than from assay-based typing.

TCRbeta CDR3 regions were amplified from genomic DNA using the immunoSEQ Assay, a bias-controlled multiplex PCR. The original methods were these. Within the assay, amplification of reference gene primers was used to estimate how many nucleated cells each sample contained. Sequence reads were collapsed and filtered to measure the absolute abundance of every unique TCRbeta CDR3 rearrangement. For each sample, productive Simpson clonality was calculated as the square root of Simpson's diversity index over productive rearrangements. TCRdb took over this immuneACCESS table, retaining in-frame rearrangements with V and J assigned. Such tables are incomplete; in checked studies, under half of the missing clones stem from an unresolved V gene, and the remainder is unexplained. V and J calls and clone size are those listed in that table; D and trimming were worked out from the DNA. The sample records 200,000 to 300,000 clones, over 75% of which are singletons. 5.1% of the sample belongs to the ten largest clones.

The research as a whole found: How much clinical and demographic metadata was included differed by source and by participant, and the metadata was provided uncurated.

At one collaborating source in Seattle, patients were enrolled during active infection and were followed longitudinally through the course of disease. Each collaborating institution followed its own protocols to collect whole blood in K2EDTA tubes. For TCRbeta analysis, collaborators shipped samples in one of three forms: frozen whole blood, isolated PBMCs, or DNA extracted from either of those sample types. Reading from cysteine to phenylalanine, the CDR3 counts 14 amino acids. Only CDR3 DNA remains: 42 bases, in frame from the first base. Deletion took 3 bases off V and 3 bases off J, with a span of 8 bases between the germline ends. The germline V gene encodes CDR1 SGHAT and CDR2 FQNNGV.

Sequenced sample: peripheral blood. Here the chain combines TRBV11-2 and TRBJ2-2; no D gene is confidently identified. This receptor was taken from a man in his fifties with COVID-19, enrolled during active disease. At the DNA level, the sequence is TGTGCCAGCAGCTTCGGAGCTTACACCGGGGAGCTGTTTTTT. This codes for CASSFGAYTGELFF. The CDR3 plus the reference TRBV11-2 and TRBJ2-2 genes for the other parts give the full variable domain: EAGVAQSPRYKIIEKRQSVAFWCNPISGHATLYWYQQILGQGPKLLIQFQNNGVVDDSQLPKDRFSAERLKGVDSTLKIQPAKLEDSAVYLCASSFGAYTGELFFGEGSRLTVL.